In its sample, the clone carrying this T cell receptor (beta chain) was seen once. The record originates from a study of blood T cell repertoires in COVID-19. Study-level background: There were acute and convalescent COVID-19 samples, and they came from the United States, Italy and Spain. Nucleic acid was either cDNA or gDNA, and it came from T cells, B-cell-depleted T cells, or PBMCs.

In germline, CDR1 is LGHDT, CDR2 YNNKEL (reference sequence). There are 16 residues in the CDR3. With 1 base removed from V and 3 bases from J, the gap between germline ends came to 13 bases. In the original workflow: From reference gene primer amplification, estimates of nucleated cell counts were derived. Only in-frame clones appear in the TCRdb table, and some are missing; sequencing was by immunoSEQ multiplex PCR. V, J and clone size reflect that table, while D and trimming were determined from the DNA. This table holds roughly 150,000 clones, approximately 82% found once. The chain employs TRBV3-1 (or the pseudogene TRBV3-2) and TRBJ1-5; D gene uncertain. The specimen was peripheral blood. The receptor was isolated from a woman aged 45-60 years with acute or convalescent COVID-19. CDR3: CASSQAYGGSNQPQHF. The CDR3, as DNA: TGTGCCAGCAGCCAAGCGTACGGAGGGTCCAATCAGCCCCAGCATTTT.